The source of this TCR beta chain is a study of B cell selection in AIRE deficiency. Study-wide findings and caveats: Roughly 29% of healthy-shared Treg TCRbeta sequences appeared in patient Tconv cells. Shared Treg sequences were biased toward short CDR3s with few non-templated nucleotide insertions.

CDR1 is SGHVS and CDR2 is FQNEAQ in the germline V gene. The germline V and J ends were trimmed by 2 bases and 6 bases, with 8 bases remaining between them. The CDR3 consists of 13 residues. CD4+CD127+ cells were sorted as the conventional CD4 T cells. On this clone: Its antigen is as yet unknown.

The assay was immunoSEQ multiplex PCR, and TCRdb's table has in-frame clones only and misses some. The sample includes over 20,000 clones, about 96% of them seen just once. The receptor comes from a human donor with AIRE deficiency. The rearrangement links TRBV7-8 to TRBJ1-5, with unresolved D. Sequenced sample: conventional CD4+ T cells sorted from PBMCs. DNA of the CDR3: TGTGCCAGCAGCTTATCACTCAGTCAGCCCCAGCATTTT. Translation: CASSLSLSQPQHF.